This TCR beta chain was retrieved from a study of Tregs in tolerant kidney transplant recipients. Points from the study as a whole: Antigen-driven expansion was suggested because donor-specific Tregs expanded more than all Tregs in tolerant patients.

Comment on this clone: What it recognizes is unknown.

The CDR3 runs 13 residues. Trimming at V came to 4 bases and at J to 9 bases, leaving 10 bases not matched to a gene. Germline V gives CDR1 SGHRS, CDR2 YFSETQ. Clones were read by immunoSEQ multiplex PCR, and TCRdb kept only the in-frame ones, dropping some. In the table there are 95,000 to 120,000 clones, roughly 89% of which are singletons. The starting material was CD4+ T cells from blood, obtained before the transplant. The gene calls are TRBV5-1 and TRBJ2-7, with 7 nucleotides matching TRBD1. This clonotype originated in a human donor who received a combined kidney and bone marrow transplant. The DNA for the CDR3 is TGCGCCAGCAGCGACATGACAGGGTGGGTGCAGTACTTC. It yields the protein CASSDMTGWVQYF.